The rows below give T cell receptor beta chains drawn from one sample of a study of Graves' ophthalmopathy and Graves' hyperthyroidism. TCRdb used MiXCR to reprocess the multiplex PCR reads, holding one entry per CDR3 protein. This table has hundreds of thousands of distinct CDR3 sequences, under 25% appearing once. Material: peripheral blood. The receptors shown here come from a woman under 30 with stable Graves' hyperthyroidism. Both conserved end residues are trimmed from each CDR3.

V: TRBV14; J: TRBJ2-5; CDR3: ASSQDWKYQETQY
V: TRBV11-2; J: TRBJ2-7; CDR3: ASSPTTGTTYEQY
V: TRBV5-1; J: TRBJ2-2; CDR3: ASSLVTGPLAGELF
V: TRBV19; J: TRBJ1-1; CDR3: ASSLQGANTEAF
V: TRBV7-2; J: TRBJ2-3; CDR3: ASSRARTDTQY
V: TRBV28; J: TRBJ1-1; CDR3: ASSPDLGGNTEAF
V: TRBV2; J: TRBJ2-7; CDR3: ASSEGTSVSFSYEQY
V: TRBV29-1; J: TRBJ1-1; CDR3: SVAGVLNTEAF
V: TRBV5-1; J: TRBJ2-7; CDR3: ASSSRHSSYEQY
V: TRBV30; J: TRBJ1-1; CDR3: ACHYRVRTEAF
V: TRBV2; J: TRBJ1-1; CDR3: ASSKGTGNMNTEAF
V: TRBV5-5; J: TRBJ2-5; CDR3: ASSPGTGVVETQY
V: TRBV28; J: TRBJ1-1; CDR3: ASSSPGLSMMNTEAF
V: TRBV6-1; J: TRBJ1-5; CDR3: ASSEYQGQPQH
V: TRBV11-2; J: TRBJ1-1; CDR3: ASSLEPWTGTEAF
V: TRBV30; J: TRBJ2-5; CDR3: AWKPTGKETQY
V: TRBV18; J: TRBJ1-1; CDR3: ACSREGMNTEAF
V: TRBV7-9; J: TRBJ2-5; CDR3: ASSLSTAQETQY
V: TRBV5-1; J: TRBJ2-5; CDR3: ASSLLGQQQETQY
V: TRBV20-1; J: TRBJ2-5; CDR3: SASMGGETQY
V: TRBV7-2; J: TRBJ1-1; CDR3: ASSPDLLPYTEAF
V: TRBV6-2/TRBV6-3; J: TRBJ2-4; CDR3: ASSYGRTGLAKNIKY
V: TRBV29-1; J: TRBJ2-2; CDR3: SVERGRGAGELF
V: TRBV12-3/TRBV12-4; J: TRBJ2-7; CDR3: ASSWTTNRLGYEQY
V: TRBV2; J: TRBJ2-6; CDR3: ASRTNRGVNTGANVLT